This T cell receptor beta chain was identified in a study of shared clonotypes between healthy human individuals (TCRdb year 2020). At the level of the whole study: Three men and two women, aged 18 to 49 years, made up the cohort. To estimate repertoire size and how much clonotype sharing occurs between individuals, the study deeply sequenced the blood TCR repertoires of five healthy adults. To increase sequencing depth and limit assay-specific biases, TCR repertoire library preparation and sequencing were carried out by different laboratories using diverse techniques. Each donor's leukapheresis produced roughly between about 0.85 and 10 billion PBMCs. Here is what the overall study found, with its caveats: Sampling was restricted to blood, and TCR repertoires in tissues likely differ from the TCR repertoires found in blood. Because the study included only a small number of donors, the genetic and exposure-history diversity represented was limited. Pairwise subsampling indicated that sequencing depth was expected to affect the degree of clonotype sharing among donors.

TCR CDR3 regions were amplified from genomic DNA by multiplex PCR using the deep immunoSEQ assay. Extracted genomic DNA from each cell subset was spread evenly across all wells of several immunoSEQ 96-well plates, with each plate serving as a replicate. For unsorted PBMC, 300 ng genomic DNA, equal to 25,000 to 35,000 T cell genomes, was loaded into each replicate PCR. Genomic DNA from unsorted PBMC was sequenced over ten immunoSEQ deep assay plates. Purified libraries were quantified with a Qubit 3.0 fluorometer, sized on a Bioanalyzer 2100, and re-quantified with the KAPA Library Quantification kit. Each immunoSEQ 96-well plate was sequenced on its own single-read 150-cycle Illumina NextSeq 550 flow cell. Per the authors' processing: Because the immunoSEQ output held only junctional sequences and lacked quality scores, the filtering could not match the filtering applied to full-length reads. Sequences were annotated with PyIR, a Python wrapper for IgBLAST v1.9, using IMGT germline references to assign V/J genes and CDR3. Any read was removed if the V/J assignment was weak (E-value above 1e-6), the CDR3 was missing, or the read contained stop codons, out-of-frame junctions, or ambiguous translated residues. V3J clonotypes were defined by identical inferred V gene, J gene, and CDR3 amino acid sequence. The percentage overlap between two repertoires was calculated by dividing the number of shared unique clonotypes by the size of the smaller repertoire. Repertoire richness was assessed with RTK rarefaction, the Chao1 estimator, and Recon v2.1 estimates of unobserved clonotypes. This is the immuneACCESS table as TCRdb keeps it, with only in-frame sequences that have V and J called. A part of the clones is gone; compared with another copy, unresolved V genes explain less than half, and the rest is unexplained. The D gene and trimming were derived from the DNA, and the V and J assignments and clone size from that table. The sample profile shows about 490,000 clones; 76% of them were found once. The ten top clones hold roughly 13% of the sample.

The donors were healthy, HIV-negative adults who had no recently reported acute infections or vaccinations. Only Caucasian adults living in Nashville, Tennessee, USA were represented among the donors. For unsorted samples, about 90 million PBMCs were counted and genomic DNA was extracted with the QIAamp DNA Blood Mini kit. After blood collection by leukapheresis, PBMCs were isolated using Ficoll-Histopaque density gradient centrifugation and then cryopreserved in the vapor phase of liquid nitrogen. CDR1 and CDR2, per the germline V gene, are SGHTA and FQGNSA. Inclusive of the bounding cysteine and phenylalanine, the CDR3 is 14 residues long. Only the CDR3 region is kept as DNA, spanning 42 bases read in frame from base 1. V loses 4 bases of germline sequence and J loses 12 bases, and the interval between the two ends is 19 bases. This clone was recorded once. This receptor's antigen is unknown. Qualities for individual bases were not recorded, and no much larger clone is one base off.

Specimen: PBMCs. The source is a woman in her forties in good health. Some clones in this sample may be carry-over from other donors' samples. This chain joins TRBV7-2 to TRBJ2-1; no confident D gene assignment can be made. DNA sequence: TGTGCCAGCAGCTCCCGGGCCCACCCCACTGTGCAGTTCTTC. This translates into CASSSRAHPTVQFF. The full variable domain, completed from the reference TRBV7-2 and TRBJ2-1 proteins outside the CDR3, reads GAGVSQSPSNKVTEKGKDVELRCDPISGHTALYWYRQSLGQGLEFLIYFQGNSAPDKSGLPSDRFSAERTGGSVSTLTIQRTQQEDSAVYLCASSSRAHPTVQFFGPGTRLTVL.